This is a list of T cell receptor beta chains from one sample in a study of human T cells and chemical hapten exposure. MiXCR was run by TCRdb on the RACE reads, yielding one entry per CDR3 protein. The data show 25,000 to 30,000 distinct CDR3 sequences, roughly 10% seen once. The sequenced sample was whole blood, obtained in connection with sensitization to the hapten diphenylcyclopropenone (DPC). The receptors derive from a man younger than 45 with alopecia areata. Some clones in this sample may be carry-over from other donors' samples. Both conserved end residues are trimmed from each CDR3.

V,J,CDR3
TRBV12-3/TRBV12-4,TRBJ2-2,ASSPQQGGELF
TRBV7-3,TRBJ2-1,ASSRGGVRYNEQF
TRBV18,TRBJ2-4,ASSPKGLAKNIQY
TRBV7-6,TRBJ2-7,ASSLGTELGEQY
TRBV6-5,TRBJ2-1,ASRPGTGHYNEQF
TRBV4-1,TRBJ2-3,ASSQGRGPDTQY
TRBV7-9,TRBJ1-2,ASTGGGGPEARGYT
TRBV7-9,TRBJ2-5,ASSPTQTDQETQY
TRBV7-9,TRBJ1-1,ASTRSTEAF
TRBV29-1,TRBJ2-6,SVTGTGSSGANVLT
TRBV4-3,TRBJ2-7,ASSLGTGQPYEQY
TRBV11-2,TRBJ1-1,ASSLPGYNTEAF
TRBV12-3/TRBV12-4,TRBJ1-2,ASSPPRLGPCGYT
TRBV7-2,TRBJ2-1,ASSLQPNEQF
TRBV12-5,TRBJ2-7,ASGLDLPGRPIDEQY
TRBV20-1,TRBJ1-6,SAQDRNSPLH
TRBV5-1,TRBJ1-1,ASSFGGINTEAF
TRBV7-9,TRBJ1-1,ASRSEGAEAF
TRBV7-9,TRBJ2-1,ASSLREGLGEQF
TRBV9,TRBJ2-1,ASSVGSGGLNEQF
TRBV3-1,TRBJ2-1,ASSLTSGTYNEQF
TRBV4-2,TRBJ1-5,ASSQELDRQPQH
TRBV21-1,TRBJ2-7,ASSIDLQHEQY
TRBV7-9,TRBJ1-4,ASSLARSTNEKLF
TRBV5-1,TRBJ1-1,ASSVVPDLNTEAF
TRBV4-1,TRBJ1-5,ASSHEEGQLYQPQH
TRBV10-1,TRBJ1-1,ASSPDRYEAF
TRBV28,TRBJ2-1,ASSTGLGVYNEQF
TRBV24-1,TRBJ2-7,ATSDLHGYEQY
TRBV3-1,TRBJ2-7,ASSGDIDYEQY
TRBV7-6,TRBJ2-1,ASSLAAGYNEQF
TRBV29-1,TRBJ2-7,SAEGLGESEQY
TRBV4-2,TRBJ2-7,ASSQYGGYQQLLELGEQY